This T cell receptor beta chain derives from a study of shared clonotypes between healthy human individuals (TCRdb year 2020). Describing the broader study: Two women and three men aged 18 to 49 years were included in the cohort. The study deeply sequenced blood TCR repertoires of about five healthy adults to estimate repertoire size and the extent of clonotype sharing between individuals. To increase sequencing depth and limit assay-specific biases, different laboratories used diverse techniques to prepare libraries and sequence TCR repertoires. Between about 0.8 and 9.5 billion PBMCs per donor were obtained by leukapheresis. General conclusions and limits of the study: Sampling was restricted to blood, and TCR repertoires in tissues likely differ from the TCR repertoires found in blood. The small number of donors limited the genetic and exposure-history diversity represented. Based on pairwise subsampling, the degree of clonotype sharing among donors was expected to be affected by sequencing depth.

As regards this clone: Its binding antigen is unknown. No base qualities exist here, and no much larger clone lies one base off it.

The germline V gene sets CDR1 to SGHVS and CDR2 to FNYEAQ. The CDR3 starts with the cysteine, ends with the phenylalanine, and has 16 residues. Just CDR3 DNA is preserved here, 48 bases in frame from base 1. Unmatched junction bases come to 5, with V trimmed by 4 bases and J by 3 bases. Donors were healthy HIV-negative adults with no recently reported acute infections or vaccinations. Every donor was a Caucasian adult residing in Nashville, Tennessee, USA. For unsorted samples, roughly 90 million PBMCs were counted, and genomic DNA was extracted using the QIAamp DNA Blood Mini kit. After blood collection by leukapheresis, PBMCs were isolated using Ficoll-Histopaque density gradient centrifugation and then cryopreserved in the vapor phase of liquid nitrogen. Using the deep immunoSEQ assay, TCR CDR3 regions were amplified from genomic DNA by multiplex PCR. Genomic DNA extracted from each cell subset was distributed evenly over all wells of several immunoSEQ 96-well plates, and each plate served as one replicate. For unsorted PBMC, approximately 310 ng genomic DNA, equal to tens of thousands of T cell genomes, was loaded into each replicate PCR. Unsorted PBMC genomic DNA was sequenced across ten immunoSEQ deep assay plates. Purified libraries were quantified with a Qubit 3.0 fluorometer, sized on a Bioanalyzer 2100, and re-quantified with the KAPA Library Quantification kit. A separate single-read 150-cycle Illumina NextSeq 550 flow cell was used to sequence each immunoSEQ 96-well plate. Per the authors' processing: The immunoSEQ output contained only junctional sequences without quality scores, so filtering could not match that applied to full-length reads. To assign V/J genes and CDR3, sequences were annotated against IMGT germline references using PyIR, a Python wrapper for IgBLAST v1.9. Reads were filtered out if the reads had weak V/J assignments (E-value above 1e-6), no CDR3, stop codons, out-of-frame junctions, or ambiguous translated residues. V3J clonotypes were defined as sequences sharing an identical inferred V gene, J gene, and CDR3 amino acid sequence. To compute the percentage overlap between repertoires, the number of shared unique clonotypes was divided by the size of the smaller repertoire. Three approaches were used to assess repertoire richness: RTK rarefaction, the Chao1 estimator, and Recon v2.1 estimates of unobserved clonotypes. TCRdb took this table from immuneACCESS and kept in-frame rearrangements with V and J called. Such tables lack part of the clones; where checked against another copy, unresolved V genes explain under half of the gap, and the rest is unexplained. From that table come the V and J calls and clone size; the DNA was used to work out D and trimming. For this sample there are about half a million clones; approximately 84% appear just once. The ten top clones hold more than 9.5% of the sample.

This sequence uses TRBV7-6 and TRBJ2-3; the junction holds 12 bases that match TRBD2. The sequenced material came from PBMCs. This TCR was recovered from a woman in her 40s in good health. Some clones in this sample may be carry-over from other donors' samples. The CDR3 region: CASSSRLAGETDTQYF. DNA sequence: TGTGCCAGCAGCTCGCGACTAGCGGGAGAAACAGATACGCAGTATTTT.